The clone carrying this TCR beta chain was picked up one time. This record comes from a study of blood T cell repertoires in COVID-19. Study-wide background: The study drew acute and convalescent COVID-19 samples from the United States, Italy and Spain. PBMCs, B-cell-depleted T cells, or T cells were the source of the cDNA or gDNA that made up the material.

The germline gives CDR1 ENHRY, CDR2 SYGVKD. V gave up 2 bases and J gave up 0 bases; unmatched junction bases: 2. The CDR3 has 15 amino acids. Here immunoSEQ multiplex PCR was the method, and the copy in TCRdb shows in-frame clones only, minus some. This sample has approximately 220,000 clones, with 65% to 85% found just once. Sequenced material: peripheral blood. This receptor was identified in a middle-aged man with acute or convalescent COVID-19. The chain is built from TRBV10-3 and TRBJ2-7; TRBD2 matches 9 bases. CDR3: CAISEKREVSYEQYF. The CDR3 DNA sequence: TGTGCCATCAGTGAGAAGCGGGAGGTCTCCTACGAGCAGTACTTC.